Below, 25 T cell receptor beta chains from the same sample are listed, as sequenced in a study of blood T cell repertoires in COVID-19. Here immunoSEQ multiplex PCR was the method, and the copy in TCRdb shows in-frame clones only, minus some. The sample includes about 180,000 clones, approximately 85% of them seen just once. The material sequenced was PBMCs or T cells enriched from blood (not recorded which). The receptors here all came from a woman aged 25 to 39 who had recovered from COVID-19.

The chain uses TRBV3-1 (or the pseudogene TRBV3-2) and TRBJ2-7; D perhaps matches TRBD1 (5 bases). Looked up from germline, CDR1 is LGHDT and CDR2 is YNNKEL (reference sequence). V gave up 3 bases and J gave up 5 bases, with 11 bases separating them. The CDR3 runs 13 residues. CDR3 residues: CASSQNSGHEQYF. In DNA, the CDR3 is TGTGCCAGCAGCCAGAATTCAGGGCACGAGCAGTACTTC.

This sequence joins TRBV7-8 and TRBJ2-5; weak D call: TRBD1 (5 bases). Germline-derived CDR1 and CDR2 are SGHVS and FQNEAQ. CDR3 size: 15 residues. V gave up 5 bases and J gave up 4 bases, with 17 bases separating them. The DNA of the CDR3 is TGTGCCAGCAGCCGACGGACATCCCCCGGAGAGACCCAGTACTTC. Its protein is CASSRRTSPGETQYF.

V usage is TRBV28 and J usage is TRBJ2-7; perhaps TRBD1 as D (6 bases). This CDR3 has 15 residues. V was trimmed by 6 bases and J by 3 bases, leaving 18 bases between them. Germline assignment: CDR1 MDHEN and CDR2 SYDVKM. The CDR3 reads CASRGTSGAHYEQYF. CDR3 nucleotides: TGTGCCAGCAGGGGGACAAGCGGAGCACACTACGAGCAGTACTTC. The whole variable domain, filled in from reference TRBV28 and TRBJ2-7, reads DVKVTQSSRYLVKRTGEKVFLECVQDMDHENMFWYRQDPGLGLRLIYFSYDVKMKEKGDIPEGYSVSREKKERFSLILESASTNQTSMYLCASRGTSGAHYEQYFGPGTRLTVT.

The V gene is TRBV23-1, the J gene TRBJ1-5, with a weak D call TRBD1 (6 bases). Being an ORF, TRBV23-1 has a function that is uncertain. Trimming took off 4 bases at V and 6 bases at J, with 28 bases between the two ends. The CDR3 consists of 19 residues. The CDR3 is CASSPTPLQNTGRVQPQHF. The CDR3 DNA sequence: TGCGCCAGCAGTCCAACCCCCTTGCAAAATACAGGGAGGGTTCAGCCCCAGCATTTT.

The chain employs TRBV5-1 and TRBJ1-1; TRBD1 aligns across 8 bases. The CDR3 contains 16 residues. Germline CDR1 and CDR2: SGHRS and YFSETQ. The trim removed 1 base at V and 2 bases at J, leaving 7 bases unmatched. CDR3: CASSLSQTGANTEAFF. CDR3 nucleotide sequence: TGCGCCAGCAGCTTGTCTCAGACAGGGGCTAACACTGAAGCTTTCTTT. Combining the CDR3 with reference TRBV5-1 and TRBJ1-1 gives the whole variable domain KAGVTQTPRYLIKTRGQQVTLSCSPISGHRSVSWYQQTPGQGLQFLFEYFSETQRNKGNFPGRFSGRQFSNSRSEMNVSTLELGDSALYLCASSLSQTGANTEAFFGQGTRLTVV.

This sequence joins TRBV27 and TRBJ2-7, with 8 bases fitting TRBD1. The J segment lost 3 bases and the V segment lost 9 bases, leaving 10 bases of the junction unmatched. Per germline, CDR1 MNHEY and CDR2 SMNVEV (reference sequence). This CDR3 contains 14 residues. CDR3 residues: CARPRDRTFYEQYF. The CDR3 DNA sequence: TGTGCCAGACCCCGGGACAGGACGTTCTACGAGCAGTACTTC.

This chain connects TRBV5-1 to TRBJ2-1, with 8 bases that match TRBD2. The CDR3 covers 13 residues. J was trimmed by 5 bases and V by 7 bases; bases with no gene match: 5. Germline V gene data show CDR1 as SGHRS and CDR2 as YFSETQ. The CDR3 region has the DNA TGCGCCAGCCGGGAGGGGAGCGACAATGAGCAGTTCTTC. Amino acid sequence: CASREGSDNEQFF.

The chain links TRBV5-4 to TRBJ2-7; D gene uncertain. Looked up from germline, CDR1 is SGHNT and CDR2 is YYREEE (reference sequence). Trimming stripped 0 bases from V and 9 bases from J, with 16 bases between. The CDR3 has 14 amino acids. CDR3 sequence: CASSLAGYLSVQYF. CDR3 DNA: TGTGCCAGCAGCTTGGCCGGGTACCTTTCCGTGCAGTACTTC.

The genes are TRBV3-1 (or the pseudogene TRBV3-2) and TRBJ1-1; D is unresolved. The CDR3 has 14 residues. The germline V and J ends were trimmed by 2 bases and 0 bases, with 7 bases remaining between them. From germline, CDR1 is LGHDT and CDR2 YNNKEL (reference sequence). This CDR3 is CASSQFNMNTEAFF. The CDR3, as DNA: TGTGCCAGCAGCCAATTTAACATGAACACTGAAGCTTTCTTT.

This clone was recorded only once. CDR3 region: CASSSAGGVSYEQYF. The CDR3 DNA follows: TGTGCCAGCAGCTCAGCGGGAGGGGTCTCCTACGAGCAGTACTTC. The genes are TRBV28 and TRBJ2-7; 10 nucleotides align to TRBD2. Germline values: CDR1 MDHEN, CDR2 SYDVKM. V dropped 6 bases and J dropped 0; count of bases not matched to a gene: 5. This CDR3 comprises 15 residues.

The chain employs TRBV7-8 and TRBJ1-6; D perhaps matches TRBD1 (6 bases). The CDR3 sequence is 16 residues long. Germline lookup yields CDR1 SGHVS and CDR2 FQNEAQ. Trimming shortened V by 0 bases and J by 9 bases, and 15 bases separated the two germline ends. The CDR3 loop is CASSLAQQGLGSPLHF. The CDR3, as DNA: TGTGCCAGCAGCTTAGCGCAACAGGGTCTAGGTTCACCCCTCCACTTT.

The chain is built from TRBV30 and TRBJ1-5, with TRBD1 matching over 7 bases. V shed 5 bases and J 4 bases; nucleotides not matched to a gene: 8. CDR1 GTSNPN and CDR2 SVGIG come from the germline V gene (reference sequence). The CDR3 sequence is 14 residues long. The CDR3 region is CAWGRDSLNQPQHF. CDR3 DNA: TGTGCCTGGGGAAGGGACAGCCTTAATCAGCCCCAGCATTTT.

CDR3 in DNA: TGCAGCGTTCGGGGAGTCATATCCTACGAGCAGTACTTC. Its protein product is CSVRGVISYEQYF. The chain has TRBV29-1 and TRBJ2-7; a possible D gene is TRBD2 (5 bases). CDR1 and CDR2 from the germline V gene are SQVTM and ANQGSEA. V shed 5 bases and J shed 1 base, with 12 bases lying between them. The CDR3 has 13 residues.

The genes are TRBV25-1 and TRBJ1-4; D not resolved. V dropped 6 bases and J dropped 0 bases, with 8 bases sitting between them. This CDR3 spans 14 amino acids. Germline assignment: CDR1 MGHDK and CDR2 SYGVNS. Written as DNA, the CDR3 is TGTGCCAGCAGCAGGTCGGCAACTAATGAAAAACTGTTTTTT. Protein sequence: CASSRSATNEKLFF.

The chain employs TRBV3-1 (or the pseudogene TRBV3-2) and TRBJ2-1; 8 bases line up with TRBD1. The CDR3 runs 15 residues. Germline trimming cut 1 base from V and 7 bases from J; bases unmatched to any gene: 6. Germline V gives CDR1 LGHDT, CDR2 YNNKEL (reference sequence). In nucleotides, the CDR3 is TGTGCCAGCAGCCAAGGTGTCCAGGGGGCGAATGAGCAGTTCTTC. Residues: CASSQGVQGANEQFF.

The chain has TRBV4-1 and TRBJ1-4; 7 bases are a match to TRBD1. J was trimmed by 10 bases and V by 0 bases; bases with no gene match: 8. CDR1 is MGHRA and CDR2 is YSYEKL in the germline V gene. CDR3 length: 15 amino acids. CDR3 residues: CASSQDRQGGGKLFF. For the CDR3, the DNA is TGCGCCAGCAGCCAAGATAGACAGGGTGGAGGAAAACTGTTTTTT.

The sample holds a few counts of this clone. The chain carries TRBV9 and TRBJ2-5; D is uncertain. The CDR3 sequence is 15 residues long. V was pared by 0 bases and J by 1 base, with 10 bases between. Per the germline V gene, CDR1 is SGDLS and CDR2 is YYNGEE. CDR3 coding DNA: TGTGCCAGCAGCGTAGGGAGAATCGTCCAAGAGACCCAGTACTTC. This codes for CASSVGRIVQETQYF.

The chain employs TRBV29-1 and TRBJ2-7; D is unresolved. Deletions cut 3 bases from V and 1 base from J, with 13 bases between. This CDR3 region has 14 residues. Germline CDR1 is SQVTM and CDR2 is ANQGSEA. The CDR3 region is CSVEDLGTSYEQYF. CDR3 coding DNA: TGCAGCGTTGAGGATTTGGGCACATCCTACGAGCAGTACTTC.

The chain uses TRBV5-1 and TRBJ2-7, with D tentatively TRBD1 (6 bases). CDR1 and CDR2 from the germline V gene are SGHRS and YFSETQ. The CDR3 is 15 residues long. The V gene lost 4 bases and the J gene lost 5 bases, with 19 bases spanning the gap. CDR3 DNA: TGCGCCAGCAGCAGGACATCACAGGGCCAGGACGAGCAGTACTTC. Amino acids: CASSRTSQGQDEQYF.

This clone was counted only a few times. The J gene is TRBJ2-7, the V gene TRBV28, with D possibly being TRBD2 (5 bases). Germline CDR1 is MDHEN and CDR2 is SYDVKM. This CDR3 spans 13 amino acids. Trimming shortened V by 6 bases and J by 3 bases, and 12 bases separated the two germline ends. CDR3: CASSWTGSYEQYF. CDR3 coding DNA: TGTGCCAGCAGCTGGACGGGGAGCTACGAGCAGTACTTC.

This rearrangement joins TRBV4-2 to TRBJ2-1; 9 nucleotides agree with TRBD2. Per germline, CDR1 LGHNA and CDR2 YNFKEQ. The CDR3 totals 16 residues. After removal of 0 bases from V and 7 bases from J, the junction contained 7 bases not matched to a gene. The CDR3 DNA reads TGTGCCAGCAGCCAAGAGTGGGCGGGAGGGCTGAATGAGCAGTTCTTC. This translates into CASSQEWAGGLNEQFF.

The V and J genes are TRBV30 and TRBJ1-2; 7 positions agree with TRBD1. CDR1 is GTSNPN and CDR2 is SVGIG in the germline V gene (reference sequence). CDR3 length equals 13 residues. J gave up 3 bases and V 5 bases, and 6 bases lay outside the gene matches. DNA of the CDR3: TGTGCCTGGCTACAGGGGTACGACTATGGCTACACCTTC. Encoded protein: CAWLQGYDYGYTF.

This clone was picked up one time. This chain connects TRBV28 to TRBJ1-4, with 10 bases aligning to TRBD1. Trimming removed 6 bases from V and 6 bases from J; junction bases left unmatched: 4. The CDR3 spans 14 residues. Germline V gene data show CDR1 as MDHEN and CDR2 as SYDVKM. The CDR3 sequence is CASSSGTGDEKLFF. CDR3 bases: TGTGCCAGCAGCTCAGGGACAGGGGATGAAAAACTGTTTTTT.

The V call is TRBV6-6, the J call TRBJ2-3; a possible D gene is TRBD2 (6 bases). The V gene's germline CDR1 is MNHNY and CDR2 SVGAGI (reference sequence). The CDR3 runs 13 residues. Trimming pared 5 bases from V and 10 bases from J, leaving 16 bases between. CDR3 loop: CASSTQGRTPQYF. The CDR3 DNA is TGTGCCAGCAGTACCCAAGGGAGGACGCCGCAGTATTTT.

The gene calls are TRBV5-6 and TRBJ1-6; the match to TRBD1 covers 8 bases. Germline trimming cut 0 bases from V and 5 bases from J; bases unmatched to any gene: 4. This CDR3 comprises 16 residues. Germline values: CDR1 SGHDT, CDR2 YYEEEE. The CDR3 loop is CASSLAGGEDNSPLHF. The CDR3 nucleotides are TGTGCCAGCAGCTTGGCAGGGGGCGAAGATAATTCACCCCTCCACTTT. The variable domain in full, completed from reference TRBV5-6 and TRBJ1-6, reads DAGVTQSPTHLIKTRGQQVTLRCSPKSGHDTVSWYQQALGQGPQFIFQYYEEEERQRGNFPDRFSGHQFPNYSSELNVNALLLGDSALYLCASSLAGGEDNSPLHFGNGTRLTVT.